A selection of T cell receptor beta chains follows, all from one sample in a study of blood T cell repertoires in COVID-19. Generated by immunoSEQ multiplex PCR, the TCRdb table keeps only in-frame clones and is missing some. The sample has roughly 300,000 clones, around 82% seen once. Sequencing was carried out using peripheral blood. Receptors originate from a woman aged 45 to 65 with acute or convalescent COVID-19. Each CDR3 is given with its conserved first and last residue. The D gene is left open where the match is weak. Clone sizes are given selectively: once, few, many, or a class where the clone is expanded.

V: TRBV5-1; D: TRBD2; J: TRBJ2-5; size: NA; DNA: TGCGCCAGCAGCTTGACAGCGGGAGCCCAAGAGACCCAGTACTTC; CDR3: CASSLTAGAQETQYF
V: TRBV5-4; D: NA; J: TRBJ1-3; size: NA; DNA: TGTGCCAGCAGCTCCGGCCGGGTGACTGGAAACACCATATATTTT; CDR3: CASSSGRVTGNTIYF
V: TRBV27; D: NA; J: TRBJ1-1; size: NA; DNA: TGTGCCAGCGGAACAGGTCTTAACACTGAAGCTTTCTTT; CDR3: CASGTGLNTEAFF
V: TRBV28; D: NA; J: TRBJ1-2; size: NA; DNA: TGTGCCAGCAGTCCTAAGCCCTGGGCTACCATTAGCGAGGGCTACACCTTC; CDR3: CASSPKPWATISEGYTF
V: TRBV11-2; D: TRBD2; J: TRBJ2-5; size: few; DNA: TGTGCCAGCAGCTTAAGCCTAGCGGGGGGGCCGGAGACCCAGTACTTC; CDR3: CASSLSLAGGPETQYF
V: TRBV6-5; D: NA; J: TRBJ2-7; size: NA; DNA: TGTGCCAGCAGAACGGACAGTTCCTACGAGCAGTACTTC; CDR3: CASRTDSSYEQYF
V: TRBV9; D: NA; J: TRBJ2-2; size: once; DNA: TGTGCCAGCAGCGTAGGGCTAGGCGGCGGGGAGCTGTTTTTT; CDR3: CASSVGLGGGELFF
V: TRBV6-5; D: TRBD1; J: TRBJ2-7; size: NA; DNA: TGTGCCAGCAGAATGGACAGGGCGTCCTACGAGCAGTACTTC; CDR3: CASRMDRASYEQYF
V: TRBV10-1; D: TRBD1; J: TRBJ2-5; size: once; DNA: TGCGCCAGCAGTGAGTCCGGGACAGGGGGAGATACCCAGTACTTC; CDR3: CASSESGTGGDTQYF
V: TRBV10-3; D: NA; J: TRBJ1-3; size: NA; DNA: TGTGCCATCAGCGAGCCGGGACAAGGAAACACCATATATTTT; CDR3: CAISEPGQGNTIYF
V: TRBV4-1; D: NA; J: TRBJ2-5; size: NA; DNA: TGCGCCAGCAGCCAAGAGAGCGAATACCAAGAGACCCAGTACTTC; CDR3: CASSQESEYQETQYF
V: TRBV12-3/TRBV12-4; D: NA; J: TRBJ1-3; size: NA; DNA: TGTGCCTGCGACAGGCTGGGTAACACCATATATTTT; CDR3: CACDRLGNTIYF
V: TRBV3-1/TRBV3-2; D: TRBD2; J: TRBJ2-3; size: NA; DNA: TGTGCCAGCAGCAGCTCCGGGGGGGAGTGGACAGATACGCAGTATTTT; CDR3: CASSSSGGEWTDTQYF
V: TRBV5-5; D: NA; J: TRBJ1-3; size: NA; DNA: TGTGCCAGCAGCTTGGAAGCGGGAAACACCATATATTTT; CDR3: CASSLEAGNTIYF
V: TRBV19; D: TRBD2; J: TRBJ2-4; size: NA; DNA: TGTGCCAGTGCCGGGCAGCGGGACTACAAAAACATTCAGTACTTC; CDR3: CASAGQRDYKNIQYF
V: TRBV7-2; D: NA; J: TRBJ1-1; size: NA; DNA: TGTGCCAGCAGCCCCGCCCCGGGGAACACTGAAGCTTTCTTT; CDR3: CASSPAPGNTEAFF
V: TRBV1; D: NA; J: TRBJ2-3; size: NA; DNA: TGCACCAGCCGTCCACAGCGGGAGAGCCCAGATACGCAGTATTTT; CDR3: CTSRPQRESPDTQYF
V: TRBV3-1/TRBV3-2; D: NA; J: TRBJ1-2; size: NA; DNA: TGTGCCAGCAGCCAAGGACGGGGAGGCTACACCTTC; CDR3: CASSQGRGGYTF
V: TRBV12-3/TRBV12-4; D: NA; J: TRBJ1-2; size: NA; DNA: TGTGCCAGCAGTTTTGGCACGGGAGTTGGCTACACCTTC; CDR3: CASSFGTGVGYTF
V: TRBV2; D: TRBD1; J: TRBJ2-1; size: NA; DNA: TGTGCCAGCAGTGAATGGGGGACAGGGAGTGGTGAGCAGTTCTTC; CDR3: CASSEWGTGSGEQFF
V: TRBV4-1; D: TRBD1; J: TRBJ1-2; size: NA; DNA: TGCGCCAGCAGGGCACAGGGGGCCGACTATGGCTACACCTTC; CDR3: CASRAQGADYGYTF
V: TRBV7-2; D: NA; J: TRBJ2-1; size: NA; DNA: TGTGCCAGCAGCCCTCCGAGGCGACAGTACAATGAGCAGTTCTTC; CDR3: CASSPPRRQYNEQFF
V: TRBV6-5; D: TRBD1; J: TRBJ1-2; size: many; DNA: TGTGCCAGCAGGGGGGACCGGGACAGGGACGGCTACACCTTC; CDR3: CASRGDRDRDGYTF
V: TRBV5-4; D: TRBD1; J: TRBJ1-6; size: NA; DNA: TGTGCCAGCAGCATTATACAGGGGCCAGGTTCACCCCTCCACTTT; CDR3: CASSIIQGPGSPLHF
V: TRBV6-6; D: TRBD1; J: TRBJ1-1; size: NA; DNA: TGTGCCAGCAGGCAGGGGGCAGGGAACACTGAAGCTTTCTTT; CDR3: CASRQGAGNTEAFF
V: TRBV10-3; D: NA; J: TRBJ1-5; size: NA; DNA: TGTGCCATCAGTGACCCCGATCAGCCCCAGCATTTT; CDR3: CAISDPDQPQHF
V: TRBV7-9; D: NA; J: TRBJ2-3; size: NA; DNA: TGTGCCAGCAGCTTAGGAGGAAACAGGCTAACAGATACGCAGTATTTT; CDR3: CASSLGGNRLTDTQYF
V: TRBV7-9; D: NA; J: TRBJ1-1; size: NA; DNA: TGTGCCAGCAGGCCAACCGTAGGGGACACTGAAGCTTTCTTT; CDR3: CASRPTVGDTEAFF
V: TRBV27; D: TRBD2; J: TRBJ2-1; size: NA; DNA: TGTGCCAGCAGTGGGCTAGGCGGGGGGGCCTACAATGAGCAGTTCTTC; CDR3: CASSGLGGGAYNEQFF
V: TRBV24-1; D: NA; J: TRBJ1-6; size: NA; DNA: TGTGCCACCCAAACACTGAAACTTGAGGGACTTTATAATTCACCCCTCCACTTT; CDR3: CATQTLKLEGLYNSPLHF
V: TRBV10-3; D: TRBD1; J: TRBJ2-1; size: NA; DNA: TGTGCCATCAGTGATGGCACCGAGGGGGCTTGGGAGCAGTTCTTC; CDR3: CAISDGTEGAWEQFF
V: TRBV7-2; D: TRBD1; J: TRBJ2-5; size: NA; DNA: TGTGCCAGCAGCTCCGGACAGGGAGAGACCCAGTACTTC; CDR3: CASSSGQGETQYF
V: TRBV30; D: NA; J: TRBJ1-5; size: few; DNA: TGTGCCTGGAGTCAGACAGGTGGTAGGCCCCAGCATTTT; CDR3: CAWSQTGGRPQHF
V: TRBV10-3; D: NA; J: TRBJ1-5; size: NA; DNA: TGTGCCATCAGTGTACAGGGAACCAATCAGCCCCAGCATTTT; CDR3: CAISVQGTNQPQHF
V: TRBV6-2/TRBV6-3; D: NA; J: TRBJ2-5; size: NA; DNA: TGTGCCAGCAGTTACTCGACAGAAAGGGAGACCCAGTACTTC; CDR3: CASSYSTERETQYF
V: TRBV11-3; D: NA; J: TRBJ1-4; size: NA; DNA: TGTGCCAGCAGCTTCGACAAGGCTAATGAAAAACTGTTTTTT; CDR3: CASSFDKANEKLFF
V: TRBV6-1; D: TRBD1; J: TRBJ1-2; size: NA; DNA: TGTGCCAGCAGTGAAACTGGGACAGGGTGGTTAACGGGGGGCTACACCTTC; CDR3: CASSETGTGWLTGGYTF
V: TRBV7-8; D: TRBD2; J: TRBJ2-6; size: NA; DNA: TGTGCCAGCAGCTTAGCTAGACTAGCCTCTGGGGCCAACGTCCTGACTTTC; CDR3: CASSLARLASGANVLTF
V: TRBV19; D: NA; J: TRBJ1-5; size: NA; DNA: TGTGCCAGTAGGGGTCCAGCCGGGTTTGGGTCGGGCAATCAGCCCCAGCATTTT; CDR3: CASRGPAGFGSGNQPQHF
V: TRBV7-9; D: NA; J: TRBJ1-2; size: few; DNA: TGTGCCAGCAGCTTAGGCCCAGGGGACGATGGCTACACCTTC; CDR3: CASSLGPGDDGYTF
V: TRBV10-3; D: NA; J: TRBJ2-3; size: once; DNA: TGTGCCATCAGGGGGCCTATAGATACGCAGTATTTT; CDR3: CAIRGPIDTQYF
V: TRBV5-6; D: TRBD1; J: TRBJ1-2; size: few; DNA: TGTGCCAGCAGCCCGGGACAGGGACGTAGCTATGGCTACACCTTC; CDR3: CASSPGQGRSYGYTF
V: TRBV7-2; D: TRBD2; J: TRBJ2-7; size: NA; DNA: TGTGCCAGCTCTTCAGGACTAGCGTTTTCCTACGAGCAGTACTTC; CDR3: CASSSGLAFSYEQYF
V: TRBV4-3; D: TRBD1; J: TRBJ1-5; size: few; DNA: TGCGCCAGCAGCCAAGATACGACAGGGAATCAGCCCCAGCATTTT; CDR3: CASSQDTTGNQPQHF
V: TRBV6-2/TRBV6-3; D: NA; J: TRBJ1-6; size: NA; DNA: TGTGCCAGCAGTGCCGGCGGGAATTCACCCCTCCACTTT; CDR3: CASSAGGNSPLHF